The 18 T cell receptor beta chains in this list originate from one sample, sequenced in a study of early T cells in non-severe SARS-CoV-2 infection. One entry per CDR3 protein, called by TCRdb with MiXCR from the 5' RACE reads. The table has 57,000 or so distinct CDR3 sequences, roughly 12% seen once; the top ten hold about 5%. Sequencing input: whole blood. The origin of the receptors is an adult who was a healthcare worker with PCR-confirmed SARS-CoV-2 infection or an uninfected control (not recorded which).

Worth noting for this clonotype: This may be a read error, as it is one base from a much larger clone. The CDR3 here is CSAREPTVYNEQFF. Written as DNA, the CDR3 is TGCAGTGCTAGAGAACCAACGGTTTACAATGAGCAGTTCTTC. This chain uses TRBV20-1 with TRBJ2-1; D not certain. V gave up 0 bases and J gave up 4 bases, with 10 bases separating them. The CDR3 sequence is 14 residues long. From germline, CDR1 is DFQATT and CDR2 SNEGSKA (reference sequence).

This clonotype was detected only a few times. This rearrangement joins TRBV11-2 to TRBJ2-3; no reliable D call. V shed 1 base and J shed 2 bases, with 7 bases lying between them. CDR3 length: 14 residues. Looked up from germline, CDR1 is SGHAT and CDR2 is FQNNGV. DNA for the CDR3: TGTGCCAGCAGCTTAGTGTCCTACACAGATACGCAGTATTTT. It yields the protein CASSLVSYTDTQYF. The whole variable domain, remainder taken from reference TRBV11-2 and TRBJ2-3, is EAGVAQSPRYKIIEKRQSVAFWCNPISGHATLYWYQQILGQGPKLLIQFQNNGVVDDSQLPKDRFSAERLKGVDSTLKIQPAKLEDSAVYLCASSLVSYTDTQYFGPGTRLTVL.

This clonotype was found a few times. This chain connects TRBV6-5 to TRBJ2-7; 11 nucleotides align to TRBD1. The V and J ends lost 6 bases and 5 bases, in that order; junction bases with no gene match: 9. This CDR3 has 15 residues. Germline V gives CDR1 MNHEY, CDR2 SVGAGI. The CDR3 loop is CASRTTGTGGDEQYF. The CDR3 DNA sequence: TGTGCCAGCAGGACAACCGGGACAGGGGGTGACGAGCAGTACTTC.

The chain carries TRBV7-9 and TRBJ1-5; D perhaps matches TRBD1 (6 bases). V was cut by 5 bases and J by 6 bases, with 14 bases left in between. Germline values: CDR1 SEHNR, CDR2 FQNEAQ (reference sequence). CDR3 size: 14 residues. Here the CDR3 DNA reads TGTGCCAGCAGCACGGACAGAGATCTTCAGCCCCAGCATTTT. Encoded protein: CASSTDRDLQPQHF.

This clonotype has more than one count but fewer than ten. The V gene is TRBV18, the J gene TRBJ1-5; TRBD1 matches 8 bases. Germline-derived CDR1 and CDR2 are KGHSH and LQKENI. CDR3 length: 13 amino acids. Trimming at V came to 7 bases and at J to 6 bases, leaving 5 bases not matched to a gene. The CDR3, as DNA: TGTGCCAGCTTCATAGGACAGGGTCAGCCCCAGCATTTT. Translation gives CASFIGQGQPQHF. The full variable domain, rest sourced from reference TRBV18 and TRBJ1-5, is NAGVMQNPRHLVRRRGQEARLRCSPMKGHSHVYWYRQLPEEGLKFMVYLQKENIIDESGMPKERFSAEFPKEGPSILRIQQVVRGDSAAYFCASFIGQGQPQHFGDGTRLSIL.

This clonotype has ten or more counts. The chain uses TRBV7-9 and TRBJ1-1, with TRBD1 as a possible D gene (5 bases). V gave up 2 bases and J gave up 5 bases, with 18 bases separating them. Germline lookup yields CDR1 SEHNR and CDR2 FQNEAQ (reference sequence). This CDR3 has 16 residues. The CDR3 here is CASSLPRGAVETEAFF. In nucleotides, the CDR3 is TGTGCCAGCAGCTTACCGAGGGGCGCGGTTGAGACTGAAGCTTTCTTT.

This clonotype came up once. V and J are TRBV10-3 and TRBJ2-3; D might be TRBD2 (6 bases). This CDR3 comprises 12 residues. Trimming shortened V by 10 bases and J by 4 bases, and 12 bases separated the two germline ends. CDR1 and CDR2 (germline): ENHRY, SYGVKD. The CDR3 loop is CATRDSADTQYF. CDR3 sequence (DNA): TGTGCCACGCGGGACTCCGCAGATACGCAGTATTTT.

The sample holds a few counts of this clonotype. This chain uses TRBV20-1 with TRBJ2-5, with D tentatively TRBD1 (5 bases). V was clipped by 2 bases and J by 7 bases, with 17 bases between them. The CDR3 has 14 amino acids. Germline-derived CDR1 and CDR2 are DFQATT and SNEGSKA (reference sequence). CDR3 amino acids: CSARTPTDQRTQYF. In nucleotides, the CDR3 is TGCAGTGCTAGAACCCCGACAGACCAGCGGACCCAGTACTTC.

This clonotype was observed many times. The V and J genes are TRBV29-1 and TRBJ2-3; D may be TRBD2 (6 bases). Looked up from germline, CDR1 is SQVTM and CDR2 is ANQGSEA. CDR3 length: 15 residues. Trimming stripped 4 bases from V and 4 bases from J, with 18 bases between. CDR3 protein: CSVVPIESGADTQYF. In DNA form, the CDR3 reads TGCAGCGTTGTCCCTATCGAGTCGGGGGCAGATACGCAGTATTTT.

This clonotype was found a few times. The rearrangement joins TRBV2 to TRBJ2-1; 8 positions agree with TRBD1. V trimming: 5 bases; J trimming: 6 bases; junction bases outside the gene matches: 6. Germline values: CDR1 SNHLY, CDR2 FYNNEI. CDR3 size: 14 residues. Here the CDR3 reads CASSTEQGVNEQFF. The CDR3 nucleotides read TGTGCCAGCAGTACAGAACAGGGGGTCAATGAGCAGTTCTTC.

A few counts support this clonotype. The chain has TRBV24-1 and TRBJ2-3; the D is unclear. The germline V and J ends were trimmed by 5 bases and 0 bases, with 14 bases remaining between them. CDR1 and CDR2 from the germline V gene are KGHDR and SFDVKD. The CDR3 runs 16 residues. This CDR3 is CATSGTPGLSTDTQYF. The CDR3 DNA reads TGTGCCACCAGTGGTACCCCCGGCCTTAGCACAGATACGCAGTATTTT.

The chain uses TRBV7-7 and TRBJ2-5; 9 nucleotides align to TRBD1. CDR3 size: 14 residues. The germline V gene has CDR1 SSHAT and CDR2 FNYEAQ (reference sequence). The J segment lost 5 bases and the V segment lost 4 bases, leaving 5 bases of the junction unmatched. CDR3 region: CASSSGTGWETQYF. The CDR3 nucleotides are TGTGCCAGCAGCTCAGGGACAGGGTGGGAGACCCAGTACTTC.

The chain carries TRBV6-5 and TRBJ2-6; unclear D gene. Germline CDR1 is MNHEY and CDR2 is SVGAGI. The CDR3 runs to 16 residues. V gave up 4 bases and J gave up 0 bases, with 10 bases separating them. The CDR3 DNA reads TGTGCCAGCAGTTTCCTCAGGAACTCTGGGGCCAACGTCCTGACTTTC. Amino acids: CASSFLRNSGANVLTF.

This clonotype was recorded at least ten times. This chain joins TRBV30 and TRBJ1-1; D is ambiguous. Trimming stripped 1 base from V and 6 bases from J, with 3 bases between. The CDR3 length is 10 residues. Germline loops: CDR1 GTSNPN, CDR2 SVGIG (reference sequence). This CDR3 reads CAWSGAEAFF. The CDR3 DNA reads TGTGCCTGGAGTGGTGCTGAAGCTTTCTTT.

In nucleotides, the CDR3 is TGTGCCAGCTCACAATCCGTATCCCCCGAGCAGTACTTC. Translated: CASSQSVSPEQYF. This rearrangement joins TRBV18 to TRBJ2-7; unclear D gene. V was trimmed by 4 bases and J by 6 bases, leaving 13 bases between them. Looked up from germline, CDR1 is KGHSH and CDR2 is LQKENI. The CDR3 extends over 13 amino acids.

The V call is TRBV20-1, the J call TRBJ1-4; 7 positions agree with TRBD1. Losses at the gene ends were 6 bases for V and 2 bases for J; bases not matched to a gene: 9. The CDR3 is made up of 15 amino acids. CDR1 and CDR2 from the germline V gene are DFQATT and SNEGSKA (reference sequence). The CDR3 region is CSAEDRVWTNEKLFF. DNA of the CDR3: TGCAGTGCAGAAGACAGGGTTTGGACTAATGAAAAACTGTTTTTT.

This clonotype was seen only a few times. The V and J genes are TRBV20-1 and TRBJ1-2, with D perhaps matching TRBD1 (5 bases). The CDR3 is 13 amino acids. V lost 3 bases to trimming and J lost 8 bases, with 16 bases between them. CDR1 is DFQATT and CDR2 is SNEGSKA in the germline V gene (reference sequence). The CDR3 here is CSAREGNWEGYTF. The CDR3 DNA reads TGCAGTGCTAGGGAGGGGAACTGGGAAGGCTACACCTTC.

This clonotype was observed at least ten times. This CDR3 reads CSARDPGQGNQPQHF. The CDR3 DNA sequence: TGCAGTGCTAGAGATCCCGGACAGGGGAACCAGCCCCAGCATTTT. V usage is TRBV20-1 and J usage is TRBJ1-5; 9 bases align to TRBD1. This CDR3 region has 15 residues. V trimming: 0 bases; J trimming: 7 bases; junction bases outside the gene matches: 7. Germline CDR1 reads DFQATT; CDR2 reads SNEGSKA (reference sequence).